The 8 T cell receptor beta chains presented below share a single source sample, sequenced in a study of blood T cell repertoires in COVID-19. TCRdb keeps only in-frame clones here, not all; method: immunoSEQ multiplex PCR. The table includes 190,000 or so clones, about 85% detected once. Sequencing was performed on peripheral blood. The receptor set was obtained from a woman of 80 years or more with acute or convalescent COVID-19.

The chain uses TRBV11-2 and TRBJ2-5; D is unclear. V was cut by 5 bases and J by 7 bases, with 11 bases left in between. CDR1 and CDR2 (germline): SGHAT, FQNNGV. The CDR3 sequence is 12 residues long. In DNA form, the CDR3 reads TGTGCCAGCAGCCACCCCGATAGGACCCAGTACTTC. Its translation: CASSHPDRTQYF.

This rearrangement joins TRBV3-1 (or the pseudogene TRBV3-2) to TRBJ2-5, with 12 bases aligning to TRBD2. CDR3 length equals 19 residues. After removal of 4 bases from V and 7 bases from J, the junction contained 19 bases not matched to a gene. The germline gives CDR1 LGHDT, CDR2 YNNKEL (reference sequence). The CDR3 reads CASSRVFLAGGTGRATQYF. Written as DNA, the CDR3 is TGTGCCAGCAGCCGTGTTTTTCTAGCGGGAGGGACGGGCCGGGCGACCCAGTACTTC.

The gene calls are TRBV5-1 and TRBJ2-5; D remains unclear. Trimming took off 0 bases at V and 1 base at J, with 13 bases between the two ends. Germline V gene lookup returns CDR1 SGHRS and CDR2 YFSETQ. CDR3 length: 16 residues. This CDR3 reads CASSLGRHTRQETQYF. In DNA form, the CDR3 reads TGCGCCAGCAGCTTGGGTCGACACACCCGCCAAGAGACCCAGTACTTC.

The chain has TRBV7-2 and TRBJ2-7; TRBD1 might be the D (5 bases). Germline V gives CDR1 SGHTA, CDR2 FQGNSA. This CDR3 has 12 residues. The V end lost 5 bases, the J end lost 3 bases, and 8 bases lay between the germline ends. The CDR3 coding sequence is TGTGCCAGCAGCCCAGGGTTCTACGAGCAGTACTTC. It codes for CASSPGFYEQYF.

The J gene is TRBJ1-1, the V gene TRBV7-9; D uncertain. CDR1 and CDR2 (germline): SEHNR, FQNEAQ (reference sequence). The length of the CDR3 is 14 residues. Trimming took off 2 bases at V and 0 bases at J, with 7 bases between the two ends. The CDR3 region is CASSLWLMNTEAFF. The CDR3 nucleotides read TGTGCCAGCAGCTTATGGCTCATGAACACTGAAGCTTTCTTT.

V and J are TRBV3-1 (or the pseudogene TRBV3-2) and TRBJ2-3, with no clear D. Trimming stripped 0 bases from V and 0 bases from J, with 7 bases between. Germline V gene lookup returns CDR1 LGHDT and CDR2 YNNKEL (reference sequence). The CDR3 spans 15 residues. CDR3 nucleotides: TGTGCCAGCAGCCAAGAATCTTCCAGCACAGATACGCAGTATTTT. Its translation: CASSQESSSTDTQYF.

This clone was seen a handful of times. The V and J genes are TRBV18 and TRBJ2-7; 10 nucleotides line up with TRBD2. Trimming took 2 bases from V and 3 from J; bases not matched to a gene: 1. Germline V CDR1 and CDR2: KGHSH, LQKENI. CDR3 size: 14 residues. The CDR3, as DNA: TGTGCCAGCTCACCATCTAGCGGGGGCTACGAGCAGTACTTC. Amino acids: CASSPSSGGYEQYF.

This chain connects TRBV5-1 to TRBJ2-2; D is perhaps TRBD1 (6 bases). The V gene lost 4 bases and the J gene lost 8 bases, with 24 bases spanning the gap. This CDR3 contains 17 residues. Germline CDR1 reads SGHRS; CDR2 reads YFSETQ. CDR3 nucleotide sequence: TGCGCCAGCAGCAAGGGGGAGCTGCGTGTCCTCTTTGGGGAGCTGTTTTTT. It codes for CASSKGELRVLFGELFF.